Each of the 19 T cell receptor beta chains below was sequenced from the same sample in a study of spatial heterogeneity in lung cancer. Specified time point: sample taken at primary tumor resection. TCRdb re-analysed the 5' RACE reads in MiXCR, keeping a single row per CDR3 protein. Seen here are 60,000 or so distinct CDR3 sequences, roughly 6.4% observed once, and the top ten hold approximately 15%. Sequencing used PBMCs, obtained at surgery. These TCRs come from a female donor with early-stage non-small cell lung cancer.

This clonotype showed up many times. This chain links TRBV6-5 with TRBJ1-4; the match to TRBD1 covers 7 bases. The J segment lost 8 bases and the V segment lost 2 bases, leaving 2 bases of the junction unmatched. Germline-derived CDR1 and CDR2 are MNHEY and SVGAGI. CDR3 length: 13 amino acids. The CDR3 protein is CASSYTQGEKLFF. The CDR3 DNA reads as TGTGCCAGCAGTTACACACAGGGGGAAAAACTGTTTTTT.

For this clonotype: A read error may be the cause here, since a much bigger clone is one base away. The V call is TRBV29-1, the J call TRBJ2-7; TRBD2 is a possible D gene (5 bases). The CDR3 is 13 amino acids. Looked up from germline, CDR1 is SQVTM and CDR2 is ANQGSEA. The CDR3 bases are TGCGGCGTTGGTTTAGGGAGCTCCTACGAGCAGTACTTC. Residues: CGVGLGSSYEQYF.

This clonotype has just a few counts. This chain joins TRBV6-5 and TRBJ1-5; no definite D call. Trimming pared 4 bases from V and 5 bases from J, leaving 9 bases between. In germline, CDR1 is MNHEY, CDR2 SVGAGI. This CDR3 is 13 amino acids long. This CDR3 is CASSFLRDQPQHF. The CDR3 nucleotides read TGTGCCAGCAGTTTCCTCCGTGATCAGCCCCAGCATTTT.

At least ten counts were recorded for this clonotype. The chain carries TRBV27 and TRBJ1-5; TRBD1 matches 9 bases. The junction had 5 bases not matched to a gene; V was cut back by 0 bases and J by 5 bases. The CDR3 sequence is 16 residues long. Germline V CDR1 and CDR2: MNHEY, SMNVEV (reference sequence). CDR3 amino acids: CASSLSTGQGYQPQHF. The CDR3 DNA reads as TGTGCCAGCAGTTTATCTACGGGACAGGGTTATCAGCCCCAGCATTTT.

This clonotype showed up just a few times. CDR3 nucleotides: TGTGCCACCAGCAGGGCCGGACGCTATCAAGAGACCCAGTACTTC. Protein sequence: CATSRAGRYQETQYF. The V call is TRBV15, the J call TRBJ2-5, with unresolved D. CDR1 and CDR2 (germline): LNHNV, YYDKDF (reference sequence). The CDR3 contains 15 residues. Trimming cost V 3 bases and J 2 bases, with 13 bases left between them.

The chain is built from TRBV20-1 and TRBJ2-7, with D possibly being TRBD1 (6 bases). The CDR3 is 12 residues long. Trimming shortened V by 0 bases and J by 11 bases, and 14 bases separated the two germline ends. Germline loops: CDR1 DFQATT, CDR2 SNEGSKA (reference sequence). The DNA of the CDR3 is TGCAGTGCTAGAGAGCCGCGGTCAGGGGAGTACTTC. It yields the protein CSAREPRSGEYF.

The chain recombines TRBV12-3 or TRBV12-4 with TRBJ1-2; D is possibly TRBD1 (5 bases). Trimming cost V 3 bases and J 1 base, with 15 bases left between them. This CDR3 has 16 residues. CDR3 protein: CASSFSALRVNYGYTF. Here the CDR3 DNA reads TGTGCCAGCAGTTTCTCCGCCCTCAGGGTTAACTATGGCTACACCTTC.

The chain couples TRBV20-1 to TRBJ2-1; 7 bases fit TRBD2. This CDR3 is 16 amino acids long. The trim removed 6 bases at V and 0 bases at J, leaving 11 bases unmatched. CDR1 is DFQATT and CDR2 is SNEGSKA in the germline V gene (reference sequence). As DNA, the CDR3 is TGCAGTGCCCCCCATAGCGGGCTAAGCTCCTACAATGAGCAGTTCTTC. Protein sequence: CSAPHSGLSSYNEQFF.

This clonotype was observed many times. The V call is TRBV29-1, the J call TRBJ2-3, with no clear D. The length of the CDR3 is 15 residues. The V and J ends lost 6 bases and 5 bases respectively, with 21 bases between them. The germline CDR1 and CDR2 sequences are SQVTM and ANQGSEA. CDR3 nucleotide sequence: TGCAGCGTGCCCCTTCTAGAGGAATTAGTAGATACGCAGTATTTT. Protein sequence: CSVPLLEELVDTQYF.

This clonotype has a count of ten or more. V usage is TRBV5-1 and J usage is TRBJ2-5; 14 bases agree with TRBD2. The CDR3 has 17 amino acids. Germline CDR1 is SGHRS and CDR2 is YFSETQ. With 4 bases clipped from V and 5 bases from J, the junction kept 10 bases outside the gene matches. This CDR3 is CASSPRLAGGPEETQYF. The CDR3 DNA reads as TGCGCCAGCAGCCCTAGACTAGCGGGAGGGCCGGAGGAGACCCAGTACTTC.

This clonotype was seen many times. V gene TRBV7-9 combines with J gene TRBJ1-5; D not certain. Germline CDR1 reads SEHNR; CDR2 reads FQNEAQ (reference sequence). The CDR3 spans 14 residues. Trimming removed 5 bases from V and 4 bases from J, with 12 bases in between. The CDR3, as DNA: TGTGCCAGCAGCCCGGAGGGCTCTAATCAGCCCCAGCATTTT. It encodes CASSPEGSNQPQHF.

This clonotype showed up many times. This rearrangement joins TRBV5-6 to TRBJ2-2, with D unresolved. Trimming stripped 1 base from V and 3 bases from J, with 10 bases between. Per the germline V gene, CDR1 is SGHDT and CDR2 is YYEEEE. The CDR3 consists of 15 residues. The CDR3 DNA sequence: TGTGCCAGCAGCTTGCGCCAGCTCTACACCGGGGAGCTGTTTTTT. Its protein product is CASSLRQLYTGELFF.

This clonotype was seen ten or more times. The J gene is TRBJ2-3, the V gene TRBV20-1, with 11 bases that match TRBD2. CDR3 length: 14 amino acids. Trimming took 4 bases from V and 4 from J; bases not matched to a gene: 4. The germline V gene has CDR1 DFQATT and CDR2 SNEGSKA (reference sequence). In nucleotides, the CDR3 is TGCAGTGCTAAACTAGCGGGAGCCGCAGATACGCAGTATTTT. Translating gives CSAKLAGAADTQYF.

This clonotype was seen many times. J is TRBJ2-2 and V is TRBV28, with 11 bases matching TRBD2. Germline V gene sequence: CDR1 MDHEN, CDR2 SYDVKM. Losses at the gene ends were 6 bases for V and 6 bases for J; bases not matched to a gene: 3. The CDR3 length is 14 residues. The CDR3 loop reads CASRASGRPGELFF. The CDR3 DNA reads as TGTGCCAGCAGAGCTAGCGGGAGGCCCGGGGAGCTGTTTTTT.

As to this clonotype: A much bigger clone sits one base away, suggesting this may be a read error. This chain connects TRBV29-1 to TRBJ1-6, with TRBD1 as a possible D gene (5 bases). The CDR3 has 17 residues. Germline V gene sequence: CDR1 SQVTM, CDR2 ANQGSEA. Here the CDR3 reads CGVEARTREIYNSPLHF. In nucleotides, the CDR3 is TGCGGCGTTGAAGCCCGTACCAGGGAAATCTATAATTCACCCCTCCACTTT.

The chain is built from TRBV6-6 and TRBJ1-5, with D perhaps matching TRBD1 (5 bases). The CDR3 is 17 amino acids. Germline values: CDR1 MNHNY, CDR2 SVGAGI (reference sequence). The V end was cut by 4 bases, the J end by 3 bases, with 19 bases between. The CDR3 region has the DNA TGTGCCAGCAGTTCTACGGACTTGGGCAGGGCCAATCAGCCCCAGCATTTT. This sequence encodes CASSSTDLGRANQPQHF.

This clonotype was observed many times. The CDR3 nucleotides read TGTGCCAGCAGTTCCAAATCGACAGCGAACACTGAAGCTTTCTTT. Translation gives CASSSKSTANTEAFF. The chain links TRBV6-2 or TRBV6-3 to TRBJ1-1, with D tentatively TRBD1 (5 bases). In germline, CDR1 is MNHEY, CDR2 SVGEGT. The V end lost 4 bases, the J end lost 1 base, and 13 bases lay between the germline ends. This CDR3 is built from 15 residues.

This clonotype was detected many times. The J gene is TRBJ1-1, the V gene TRBV6-4, with D perhaps matching TRBD1 (5 bases). The V end lost 7 bases, the J end lost 1 base, and 13 bases lay between the germline ends. CDR1 is MRHNA and CDR2 is SNTAGT in the germline V gene. The CDR3 is 14 amino acids. Here the CDR3 DNA reads TGTGCCAGCACCGACCAGGGACCGAACACTGAAGCTTTCTTT. This gives the protein CASTDQGPNTEAFF.

CDR3 region: CASSPTGNNQPQHF. The CDR3 DNA is TGTGCCAGCAGCCCGACAGGGAACAATCAGCCCCAGCATTTT. This chain uses TRBV6-5 with TRBJ1-5, with 7 bases aligning to TRBD1. With 6 bases clipped from V and 3 bases from J, the junction kept 5 bases outside the gene matches. The CDR3 is 14 residues long. The V gene's germline CDR1 is MNHEY and CDR2 SVGAGI.